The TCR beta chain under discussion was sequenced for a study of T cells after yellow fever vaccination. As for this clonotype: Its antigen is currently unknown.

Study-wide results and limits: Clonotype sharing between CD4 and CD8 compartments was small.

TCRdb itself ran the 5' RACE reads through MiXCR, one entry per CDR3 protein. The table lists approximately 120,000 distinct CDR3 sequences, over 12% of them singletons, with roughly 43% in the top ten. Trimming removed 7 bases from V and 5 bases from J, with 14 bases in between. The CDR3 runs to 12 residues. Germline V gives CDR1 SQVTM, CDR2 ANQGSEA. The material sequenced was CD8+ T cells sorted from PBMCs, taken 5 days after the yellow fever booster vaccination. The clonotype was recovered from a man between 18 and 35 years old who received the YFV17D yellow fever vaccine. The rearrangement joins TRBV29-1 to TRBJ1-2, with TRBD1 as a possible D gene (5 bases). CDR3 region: CSGGTDRYGYTF. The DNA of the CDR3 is TGCAGCGGGGGGACGGATAGATATGGCTACACCTTC.